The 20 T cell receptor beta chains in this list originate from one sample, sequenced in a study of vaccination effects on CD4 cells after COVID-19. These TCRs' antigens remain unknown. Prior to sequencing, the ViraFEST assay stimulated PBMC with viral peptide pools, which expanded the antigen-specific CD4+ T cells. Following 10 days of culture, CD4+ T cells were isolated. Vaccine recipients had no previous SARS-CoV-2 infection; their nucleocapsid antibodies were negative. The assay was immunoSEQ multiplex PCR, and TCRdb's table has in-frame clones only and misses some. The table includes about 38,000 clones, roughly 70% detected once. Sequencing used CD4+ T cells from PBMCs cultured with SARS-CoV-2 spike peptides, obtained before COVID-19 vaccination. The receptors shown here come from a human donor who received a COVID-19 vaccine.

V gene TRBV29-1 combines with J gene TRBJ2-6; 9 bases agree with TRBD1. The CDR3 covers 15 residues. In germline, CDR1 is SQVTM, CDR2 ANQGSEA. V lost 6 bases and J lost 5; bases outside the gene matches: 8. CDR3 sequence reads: CSVMDRGGRANVLTF. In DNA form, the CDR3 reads TGCAGCGTGATGGACAGGGGCGGGAGGGCCAACGTCCTGACTTTC.

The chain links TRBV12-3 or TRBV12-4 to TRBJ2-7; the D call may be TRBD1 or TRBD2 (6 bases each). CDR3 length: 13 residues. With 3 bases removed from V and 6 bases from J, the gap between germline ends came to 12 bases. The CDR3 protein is CASSFEGGREQYF. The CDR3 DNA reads TGTGCCAGCAGTTTTGAGGGGGGACGCGAGCAGTACTTC.

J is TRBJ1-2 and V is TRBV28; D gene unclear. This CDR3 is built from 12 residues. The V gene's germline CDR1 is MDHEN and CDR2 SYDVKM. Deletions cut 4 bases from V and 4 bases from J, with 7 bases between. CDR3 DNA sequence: TGTGCCAGCAGTTACAAGGTCTATGGCTACACCTTC. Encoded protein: CASSYKVYGYTF.

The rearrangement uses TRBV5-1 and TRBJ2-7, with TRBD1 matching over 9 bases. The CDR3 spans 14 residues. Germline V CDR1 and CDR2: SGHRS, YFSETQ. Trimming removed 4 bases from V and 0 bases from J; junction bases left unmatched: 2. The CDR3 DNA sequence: TGCGCCAGCAGCCCGGGACAGGGCTCCTACGAGCAGTACTTC. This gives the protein CASSPGQGSYEQYF.

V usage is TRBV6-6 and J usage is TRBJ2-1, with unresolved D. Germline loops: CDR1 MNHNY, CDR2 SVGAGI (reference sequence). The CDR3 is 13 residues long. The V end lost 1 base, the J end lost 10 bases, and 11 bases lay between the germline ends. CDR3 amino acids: CASSYFDPREQFF. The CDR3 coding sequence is TGTGCCAGCAGTTACTTTGATCCGAGGGAGCAGTTCTTC.

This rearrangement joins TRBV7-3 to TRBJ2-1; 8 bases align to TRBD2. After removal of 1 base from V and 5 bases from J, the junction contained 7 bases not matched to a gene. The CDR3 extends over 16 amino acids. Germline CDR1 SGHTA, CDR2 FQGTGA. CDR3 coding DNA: TGTGCCAGCAGCTTAAGGTCCGGGGGGGGGCACAATGAGCAGTTCTTC. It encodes CASSLRSGGGHNEQFF.

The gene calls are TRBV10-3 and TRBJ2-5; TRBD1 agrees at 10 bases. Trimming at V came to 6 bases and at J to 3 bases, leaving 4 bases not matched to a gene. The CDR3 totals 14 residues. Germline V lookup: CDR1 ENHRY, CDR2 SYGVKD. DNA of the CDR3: TGTGCCATCAGACCCGGGACAGGGGAAGAGACCCAGTACTTC. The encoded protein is CAIRPGTGEETQYF.

In nucleotides, the CDR3 is TGCGCCAGCAGCCCGGGAACTAACTATGGCTACACCTTC. Translation: CASSPGTNYGYTF. The chain is built from TRBV10-2 and TRBJ1-2; D is undetermined. Between the trimmed V and J ends, which lost 6 bases and 0 bases, there was a span of 8 bases. Germline CDR1 is WSHSY and CDR2 is SAAADI. This CDR3 has 13 amino acids.

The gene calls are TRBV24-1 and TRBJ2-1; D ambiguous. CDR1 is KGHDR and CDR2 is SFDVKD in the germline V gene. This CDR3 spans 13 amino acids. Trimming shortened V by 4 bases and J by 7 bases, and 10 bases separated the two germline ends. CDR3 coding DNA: TGTGCCACCAGTGACAGCCCCGGGAATGAGCAGTTCTTC. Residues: CATSDSPGNEQFF.

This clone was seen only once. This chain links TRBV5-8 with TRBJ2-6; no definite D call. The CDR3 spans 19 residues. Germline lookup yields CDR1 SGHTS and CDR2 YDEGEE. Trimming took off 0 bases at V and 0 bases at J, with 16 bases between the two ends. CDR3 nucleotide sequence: TGTGCCAGCAGCTTGGGGGTGGTCAGCCCTATCTCTGGGGCCAACGTCCTGACTTTC. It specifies CASSLGVVSPISGANVLTF.

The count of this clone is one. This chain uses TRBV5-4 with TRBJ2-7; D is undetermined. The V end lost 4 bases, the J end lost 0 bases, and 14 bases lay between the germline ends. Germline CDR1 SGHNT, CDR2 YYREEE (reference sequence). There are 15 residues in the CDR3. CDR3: CASSEAATSSYEQYF. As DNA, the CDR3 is TGTGCCAGCAGCGAGGCAGCAACGAGCTCCTACGAGCAGTACTTC. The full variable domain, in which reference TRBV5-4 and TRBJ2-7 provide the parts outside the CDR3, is ETGVTQSPTHLIKTRGQQVTLRCSSQSGHNTVSWYQQALGQGPQFIFQYYREEENGRGNFPPRFSGLQFPNYSSELNVNALELDDSALYLCASSEAATSSYEQYFGPGTRLTVT.

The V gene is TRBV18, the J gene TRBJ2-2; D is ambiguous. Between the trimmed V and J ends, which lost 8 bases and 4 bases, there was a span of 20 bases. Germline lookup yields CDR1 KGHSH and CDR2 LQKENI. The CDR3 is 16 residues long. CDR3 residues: CASPRPQARSTGELFF. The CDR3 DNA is TGTGCCAGCCCTCGTCCGCAGGCCCGAAGCACCGGGGAGCTGTTTTTT.

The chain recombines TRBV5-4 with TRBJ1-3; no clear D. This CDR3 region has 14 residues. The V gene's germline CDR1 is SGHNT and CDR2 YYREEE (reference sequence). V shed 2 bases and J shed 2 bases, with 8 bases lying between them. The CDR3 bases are TGTGCCAGCAGCTTTCATACTACTGGAAACACCATATATTTT. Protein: CASSFHTTGNTIYF.

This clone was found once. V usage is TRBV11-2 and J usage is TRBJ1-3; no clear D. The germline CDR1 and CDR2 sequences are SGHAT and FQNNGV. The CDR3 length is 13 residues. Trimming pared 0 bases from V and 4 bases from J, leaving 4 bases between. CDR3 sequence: CASSLERGNTIYF. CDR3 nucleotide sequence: TGTGCCAGCAGCTTAGAACGGGGAAACACCATATATTTT.

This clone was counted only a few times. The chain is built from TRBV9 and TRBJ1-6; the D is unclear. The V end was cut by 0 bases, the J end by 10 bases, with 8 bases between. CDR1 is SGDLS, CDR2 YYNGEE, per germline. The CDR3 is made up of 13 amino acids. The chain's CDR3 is CASSVGAASPLHF. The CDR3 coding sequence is TGTGCCAGCAGCGTAGGGGCAGCCTCACCCCTCCACTTT.

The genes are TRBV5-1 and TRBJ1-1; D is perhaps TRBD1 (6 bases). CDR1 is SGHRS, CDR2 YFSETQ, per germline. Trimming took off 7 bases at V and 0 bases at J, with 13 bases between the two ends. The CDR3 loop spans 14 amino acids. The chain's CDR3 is CASGMGHMNTEAFF. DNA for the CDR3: TGCGCCAGCGGAATGGGACATATGAACACTGAAGCTTTCTTT. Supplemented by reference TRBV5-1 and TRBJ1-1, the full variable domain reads KAGVTQTPRYLIKTRGQQVTLSCSPISGHRSVSWYQQTPGQGLQFLFEYFSETQRNKGNFPGRFSGRQFSNSRSEMNVSTLELGDSALYLCASGMGHMNTEAFFGQGTRLTVV.

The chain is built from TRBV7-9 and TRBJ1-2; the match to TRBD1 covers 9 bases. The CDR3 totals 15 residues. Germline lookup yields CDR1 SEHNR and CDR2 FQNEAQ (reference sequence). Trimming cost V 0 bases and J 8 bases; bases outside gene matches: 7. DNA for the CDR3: TGTGCCAGCAGCTTAGCCGGGACAGGGCCGTCAGGCTACACCTTC. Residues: CASSLAGTGPSGYTF.

Here the CDR3 DNA reads TGTGCCAGCAGTTGGACTAGCGGGAGGTACGAGCAGTACTTC. Translated, it gives CASSWTSGRYEQYF. This rearrangement joins TRBV28 to TRBJ2-7; 14 bases match TRBD2. The CDR3 runs 14 residues. Germline-derived CDR1 and CDR2 are MDHEN and SYDVKM. Trimming at V came to 4 bases and at J to 4 bases, leaving 0 bases not matched to a gene. Supplemented by reference TRBV28 and TRBJ2-7, the full variable domain reads DVKVTQSSRYLVKRTGEKVFLECVQDMDHENMFWYRQDPGLGLRLIYFSYDVKMKEKGDIPEGYSVSREKKERFSLILESASTNQTSMYLCASSWTSGRYEQYFGPGTRLTVT.

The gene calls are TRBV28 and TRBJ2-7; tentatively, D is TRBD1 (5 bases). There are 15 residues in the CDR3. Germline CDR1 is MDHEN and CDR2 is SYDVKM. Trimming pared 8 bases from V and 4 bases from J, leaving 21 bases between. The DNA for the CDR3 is TGTGCCAGCGCCGAAGATGAGACAGCCCAATACGAGCAGTACTTC. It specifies CASAEDETAQYEQYF.

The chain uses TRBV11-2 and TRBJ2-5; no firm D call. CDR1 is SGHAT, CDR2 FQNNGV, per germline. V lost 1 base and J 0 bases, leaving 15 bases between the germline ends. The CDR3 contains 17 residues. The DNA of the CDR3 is TGTGCCAGCAGCTTAGGGACCTTTGGTCCGTACCAAGAGACCCAGTACTTC. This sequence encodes CASSLGTFGPYQETQYF.